Reported below is one T cell receptor (beta chain). Its cognate antigen is unknown. This entry is derived from a study of T cell repertoires in cytomegalovirus infection. Broader study findings: Cumulative frequency (of public TCR beta family members) identified carriers of CMV plus the relevant HLA.

V shed 6 bases and J shed 7 bases, with 15 bases lying between them. The CDR3 is 12 residues long. Per the germline V gene, CDR1 is DFQATT and CDR2 is SNEGSKA (reference sequence). TCRdb independently ran MiXCR on the reads; one entry per CDR3 protein. The table records about 47,000 distinct CDR3 sequences, about 21% of them present only once. The specimen comprised CD8+ T cells from cultured PBMCs, sampled from culture after CMV antigen stimulation. The rearrangement uses TRBV20-1 and TRBJ1-2; a possible D gene is TRBD1 (5 bases). This sequence was found in a human donor in good health (CMV status not recorded). Some clones in this sample may be carry-over from other donors' samples. The CDR3 protein is CSAPGVAGGYTF. The CDR3 region has the DNA TGCAGTGCCCCGGGGGTAGCAGGTGGCTACACCTTC.